This T cell receptor (beta chain) was captured in a study of CD8 T cells in ankylosing spondylitis. Findings of the study overall: A subset of motif variants has previously been described in the synovial fluid and blood of reactive arthritis.

Trimming pared 7 bases from V and 6 bases from J, leaving 11 bases between. This CDR3 has 12 amino acids. Germline values: CDR1 ENHRY, CDR2 SYGVKD. Concerning this clonotype itself: What it binds is not known.

The authors made TCR beta libraries by quantitative 5'-RACE with molecular barcodes. MiXCR, run by TCRdb on the 5' RACE reads, gives a single entry per CDR3 protein. The data show approximately 350,000 distinct CDR3 sequences, about 15% seen once. The origin of this receptor is a male donor with ankylosing spondylitis or in good health (not recorded which). The sample comprised blood, either unsorted or a sorted T cell fraction (not recorded which). The chain is built from TRBV10-3 and TRBJ2-3; D ambiguous. The CDR3 here is CAIKGTPDTQYF. CDR3 bases: TGTGCCATCAAGGGTACCCCGGATACGCAGTATTTT.